Below, 3 T cell receptor beta chains from the same sample are listed, as sequenced in a study of PD-L1 blockade in urothelial cancer. Time point meaning: pretreatment peripheral blood. Generated by immunoSEQ multiplex PCR, the TCRdb table keeps only in-frame clones and is missing some. The profile shows approximately 90,000 clones, 85% to 90% of them singletons. The sample was PBMCs, taken around atezolizumab (anti-PD-L1) treatment. Source of these receptors: a man in his 60s with urothelial cancer.

The chain employs TRBV2 and TRBJ2-3, with D perhaps matching TRBD2 (5 bases). V was pared by 1 base and J by 3 bases, with 8 bases between. The CDR3 sequence is 14 residues long. The germline V gene has CDR1 SNHLY and CDR2 FYNNEI. CDR3 sequence: CASSEGLATDTQYF. The CDR3 DNA reads TGTGCCAGCAGTGAAGGGCTAGCTACAGATACGCAGTATTTT. Filled out from reference TRBV2 and TRBJ2-3, the complete variable domain reads EPEVTQTPSHQVTQMGQEVILRCVPISNHLYFYWYRQILGQKVEFLVSFYNNEISEKSEIFDDQFSVERPDGSNFTLKIRSTKLEDSAMYFCASSEGLATDTQYFGPGTRLTVL.

V and J are TRBV5-1 and TRBJ1-6; 8 bases map to TRBD1. The CDR3 has 15 residues. J lost 7 bases, V lost 0 bases, and 3 bases had no gene match. The V gene's germline CDR1 is SGHRS and CDR2 YFSETQ. The CDR3 DNA is TGCGCCAGCAGCTTGGGGGGACAGGCCAATTCACCCCTCCACTTT. Protein: CASSLGGQANSPLHF.

The rearrangement joins TRBV2 to TRBJ1-3, with D unclear. The CDR3 is made up of 15 amino acids. The germline V and J ends were trimmed by 6 bases and 4 bases, with 16 bases remaining between them. CDR1 and CDR2 (germline): SNHLY, FYNNEI. The DNA for the CDR3 is TGTGCCAGCAGAGCGTTAAGCACGGGGGGAAACACCATATATTTT. It specifies CASRALSTGGNTIYF.